This T cell receptor (beta chain) was obtained from a study of blood T cell repertoires in COVID-19. The repertoire was sequenced with immunoSEQ multiplex PCR; TCRdb's copy has only in-frame clones and lacks some. The table shows roughly 200,000 clones, with about 84% occurring only once. This receptor was taken from a woman in her 30s who had recovered from COVID-19. Input material: PBMCs or T cells enriched from blood (not recorded which).

The CDR3 reads CASSLEPRAGPRNTEAFF. The CDR3 DNA is TGTGCCAGCAGCTTAGAGCCCAGGGCAGGGCCCCGGAACACTGAAGCTTTCTTT. J is TRBJ1-1 and V is TRBV7-9; tentative D call: TRBD1 (5 bases). The CDR3 sequence is 18 residues long. The germline V gene has CDR1 SEHNR and CDR2 FQNEAQ (reference sequence). V lost 1 base and J lost 1, with 19 bases in between. Supplemented by reference TRBV7-9 and TRBJ1-1, the full variable domain reads DTGVSQNPRHKITKRGQNVTFRCDPISEHNRLYWYRQTLGQGPEFLTYFQNEAQLEKSRLLSDRFSAERPKGSFSTLEIQRTEQGDSAMYLCASSLEPRAGPRNTEAFFGQGTRLTVV.